What follows is one T cell receptor beta chain and its context. CDR1 is MNHNS, CDR2 SASEGT, per germline. CDR3 length: 13 amino acids. V lost 6 bases to trimming and J lost 13 bases; unmatched junction nucleotides: 12. This entry belongs to a study of CD4 and CD8 cells across lung adenocarcinoma regions. TCRdb ran MiXCR on the PCR reads and lists one entry per CDR3 protein. Altogether around 10,000 distinct CDR3 sequences are present, around 42% being singletons, with the ten largest covering 30% to 35%. The chain combines TRBV6-1 with TRBJ2-1, with 7 positions matching TRBD1. Input material: CD8+ T cells from the margin of a lung tumor. This clonotype originated in a male donor with lung adenocarcinoma. The CD4 and CD8 labels of this study may be unreliable. In DNA form, the CDR3 reads TGTGCCAGCAGCGTGGGACAGACTCTGACCCAGTTCTTC. Amino acid sequence: CASSVGQTLTQFF.